This T cell receptor (beta chain) was found in a study of CD8 T cells in Susac syndrome. Reverse transcription of 0.5 to 1 ug RNA was carried out with random hexamers. TCRdb independently ran MiXCR on the immunoSEQ multiplex PCR reads; one entry per CDR3 protein. The data contain roughly 110,000 distinct CDR3 sequences, roughly 94% of them singletons. Overall study findings and caveats: A few Susac-specific public clones appeared in CD8+ TEMRA repertoires, and fewer than 20 in total CD8+ repertoires.

This CDR3 region has 14 residues. Trimming took 4 bases from V and 1 from J, leaving 13 bases between them. Germline CDR1 is DFQATT and CDR2 is SNEGSKA (reference sequence). Regarding this clonotype: Its antigen is unknown.

This sequence originates from a human donor with Susac syndrome. The sequenced sample consisted of CD8+ T cells from PBMCs. The rearrangement joins TRBV20-1 to TRBJ1-1; D might be TRBD1 (5 bases). The CDR3 loop is CSATTGDQNTEAFF. In DNA form, the CDR3 reads TGCAGTGCTACTACCGGGGACCAGAACACTGAAGCTTTCTTT.